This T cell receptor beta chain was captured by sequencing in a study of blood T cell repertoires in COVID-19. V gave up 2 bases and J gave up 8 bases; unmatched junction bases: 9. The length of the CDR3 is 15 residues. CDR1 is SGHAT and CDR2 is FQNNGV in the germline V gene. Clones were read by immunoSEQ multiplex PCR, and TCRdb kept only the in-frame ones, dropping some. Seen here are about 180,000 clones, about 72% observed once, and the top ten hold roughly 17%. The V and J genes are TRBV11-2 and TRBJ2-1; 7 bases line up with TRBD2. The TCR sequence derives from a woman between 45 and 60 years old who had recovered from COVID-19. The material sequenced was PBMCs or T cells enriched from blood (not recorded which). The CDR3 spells CASSLWWEGRYEQFF. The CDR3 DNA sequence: TGTGCCAGCAGCTTATGGTGGGAGGGGAGGTATGAGCAGTTCTTC.